This is a list of T cell receptor beta chains from one sample in a study of T cell repertoires in cytomegalovirus infection. TCRdb used MiXCR to reprocess the reads, holding one entry per CDR3 protein. This sample has 110,000 to 150,000 distinct CDR3 sequences, with 32% found just once. Antigens for these TCRs are unknown. This specimen was CD8+ T cells from cultured PBMCs, taken from culture after CMV antigen stimulation. The receptors originated from a human donor in good health (CMV status not recorded). Some clones in this sample may be carry-over from other donors' samples. CDR3s leave out the opening cysteine and the closing phenylalanine or tryptophan. A D gene is named only where the DNA matches it firmly. Clone sizes are given selectively: once, few, many, or a class where the clone is expanded.

d_call	clone_size	j_call	v_call	cdr3_aa
.	many	TRBJ2-2	TRBV5-4	ASSLGSSEELF
.	many	TRBJ2-7	TRBV4-1	ASSQAVNSYEQY
.	.	TRBJ2-7	TRBV7-9	ASSPLSGSESYEQY
.	.	TRBJ1-2	TRBV24-1	ATKRERRGVYGYT
TRBD1	.	TRBJ1-2	TRBV10-3	AIRPTGEPNYGYT
.	many	TRBJ1-5	TRBV7-8	ASSKGPIDQPQH
.	many	TRBJ1-2	TRBV29-1	SVEDYGGLNYGYT
.	once	TRBJ2-1	TRBV10-2	ACLPGGGEVKEQF
.	.	TRBJ1-2	TRBV27	ASSPPGPLYGYT
.	.	TRBJ2-7	TRBV11-2	ASSLFPSYEQY
TRBD1	.	TRBJ1-2	TRBV19	ASSTTWDSEDYGYT
.	many	TRBJ1-1	TRBV4-1	ASSQVNTEAF
.	few	TRBJ2-1	TRBV20-1	SASLSSYNEQF
.	many	TRBJ2-7	TRBV29-1	SVVTASYEQY
TRBD1	.	TRBJ2-3	TRBV5-4	ASRDRVTDTQY
.	many	TRBJ2-3	TRBV7-8	ASSLDSADTQY
.	.	TRBJ1-1	TRBV7-6	ASSHSQGWDTEAF
.	.	TRBJ1-2	TRBV4-1	ASSQDRLEGYYGYT